This is a list of T cell receptor beta chains from one sample in a study of CD8 T cells in Susac syndrome. TCRdb itself ran the immunoSEQ multiplex PCR reads through MiXCR, one entry per CDR3 protein. Among about 300,000 distinct CDR3 sequences, approximately 90% were seen once, and the ten largest hold about 0.17%. Material for sequencing was CD8+ T cells from PBMCs. The source of these receptors is a human donor with multiple sclerosis. CDR3s include the opening cysteine and the closing phenylalanine or tryptophan. A D gene is named only where the DNA matches it firmly. Rows give clone size only sometimes, using once, few, many, or a class for an expanded clone.

TGTGCCAGTAGTGAGATCGCCTGGGGCACTGAAGCTTTCTTT,CASSEIAWGTEAFF,.,.,TRBV19,TRBJ1-1
TGTGCCAGCAGCGTAGCCAGCGGGAGATCCTACGAGCAGTACTTC,CASSVASGRSYEQYF,once,TRBD2,TRBV9,TRBJ2-7
TGTGCCAGTAGTATAGTCGGGGGACAGTGGGAAGAGACCCAGTACTTC,CASSIVGGQWEETQYF,.,.,TRBV19,TRBJ2-5
TGTGCCAGCAGGGCTCCCTTCCTCGACAGTCTTACCTACGAGCAGTACTTC,CASRAPFLDSLTYEQYF,.,.,TRBV2,TRBJ2-7
TGTGCCACCTGGGCAGTCAGTGGCACAGATACGCAGTATTTT,CATWAVSGTDTQYF,.,.,TRBV27,TRBJ2-3
TGTGCCAGCAGCGCGAGAGGGAGGGAGAAGTGGCGGGAGAGGGATACGCAGTATTTT,CASSARGREKWRERDTQYF,.,TRBD2,TRBV9,TRBJ2-3
TGTGCCAGCAGCCAAGTGCTTCAGCCCCAGCATTTT,CASSQVLQPQHF,.,.,TRBV4-2,TRBJ1-5
TGTGCCAGCAGCGTAGCTTCGGGGGTCCGGTCAGATACGCAGTATTTT,CASSVASGVRSDTQYF,.,.,TRBV9,TRBJ2-3
TGTGCCAGCAGGAACCAGGCGGCTAGCGGGGAGAATGAGCAGTTCTTC,CASRNQAASGENEQFF,.,TRBD2,TRBV7-9,TRBJ2-1
TGTGCCAGCAGTTCCTTCATAGCGGGAGGATCAGATACGCAGTATTTT,CASSSFIAGGSDTQYF,.,TRBD2,TRBV12-3/TRBV12-4,TRBJ2-3
TGTGCCAGCAGTCCCGGGACCTTCTACGAGCAGTACTTC,CASSPGTFYEQYF,once,.,TRBV3-1,TRBJ2-7
TGTGCCAGCAGCGCCGGGACTAGCATTGGCAATGAGCAGTTCTTC,CASSAGTSIGNEQFF,.,TRBD2,TRBV9,TRBJ2-1
TGTGCCAGCAGCTGGGGGACAGGGGGCAATGAGCAGTTCTTC,CASSWGTGGNEQFF,.,TRBD1,TRBV7-3,TRBJ2-1
TGTGCCAGCAGTTTAAAGGGACCACAGCTCGTACAGGAGCAGTTCTTC,CASSLKGPQLVQEQFF,.,.,TRBV12-3/TRBV12-4,TRBJ2-1
TGTGCCAGCAGCCAGGGGCTGAGCTCCTACGAGCAGTACTTC,CASSQGLSSYEQYF,.,.,TRBV6-2/TRBV6-3,TRBJ2-7
TGCAGCGTTGAGGGCAGTCCCTACGAGCAGTACTTC,CSVEGSPYEQYF,.,.,TRBV29-1,TRBJ2-7
TGCGCCAGCAGCCAAGGCGGGACACCTAACTATGGCTACACCTTC,CASSQGGTPNYGYTF,.,.,TRBV4-3,TRBJ1-2
TGTGCCAGCGCTAGCGGGGGCGAGACCCAGTACTTC,CASASGGETQYF,.,TRBD2,TRBV28,TRBJ2-5
TGTGCCAGCAGTAACCGCGGGACTAGCGGGGACAATGAGCAGTTCTTC,CASSNRGTSGDNEQFF,.,TRBD2,TRBV28,TRBJ2-1
TGTGCCAGCAGTCCCGGGACGGTTGGGTACGAGCAGTACTTC,CASSPGTVGYEQYF,.,.,TRBV27,TRBJ2-7
TGTGCCAGCAGTTCTTACAATGGACTAGCGGGATCCTACAATGAGCAGTTCTTC,CASSSYNGLAGSYNEQFF,.,TRBD2,TRBV12-3/TRBV12-4,TRBJ2-1
TGTGCCAGCAGTGAACGTGGGGCTATCCGAAATGAGCAGTTCTTC,CASSERGAIRNEQFF,.,.,TRBV2,TRBJ2-1
TGTGCCAGCAGCGTAGGGTCTAGCGGGGCTTACGAGCAGTACTTC,CASSVGSSGAYEQYF,.,TRBD2,TRBV9,TRBJ2-7
TGTGCCAGCAGCCCTTATCAACTAGCGGACCAAGAGACCCAGTACTTC,CASSPYQLADQETQYF,.,TRBD2,TRBV11-2,TRBJ2-5
TGCAGCGTTGAAAAGGTTTTCGGGGAAGACACAGATACGCAGTATTTT,CSVEKVFGEDTDTQYF,.,.,TRBV29-1,TRBJ2-3
TGTGCCAGCAGCGTAGAGGGACTAGCGGGAAGTGAGCAGTTCTTC,CASSVEGLAGSEQFF,.,TRBD2,TRBV9,TRBJ2-1
TGTGCCAGCAGTTTGGCTAGCGGGGGGGTGGATGAGCAGTTCTTC,CASSLASGGVDEQFF,.,TRBD2,TRBV27,TRBJ2-1
TGTGCCAGCAGACCAATCCGGGACAGGGTAAGGAATGAGCAGTTCTTC,CASRPIRDRVRNEQFF,.,TRBD1,TRBV11-2,TRBJ2-1
TGTGCCAGCCAGGGGCACAATGAGCAGTTCTTC,CASQGHNEQFF,once,.,TRBV19,TRBJ2-1
TGTGCCAGCAGTTTATCGGGTGGGGAGCTGTTTTTT,CASSLSGGELFF,few,.,TRBV27,TRBJ2-2
TGTGCCGGGTGCCCGAGCGGGGGTTACGAGCAGTACTTC,CAGCPSGGYEQYF,.,TRBD2,TRBV2,TRBJ2-7
TGCGCCAGCCACCAGGGTTTGGGCAATCAGCCCCAGCATTTT,CASHQGLGNQPQHF,.,.,TRBV10-2,TRBJ1-5
TGTGCCAGCAGTGAATTTGCGGGGACAGCCGGCGGCTATGGCTACACCTTC,CASSEFAGTAGGYGYTF,.,TRBD1,TRBV6-1,TRBJ1-2
TGTGCCAGCAGCTTAGTGTTCGGACAGGCTGACACAGATACGCAGTATTTT,CASSLVFGQADTDTQYF,.,TRBD1,TRBV11-2,TRBJ2-3
TGTGCCAGCGCCGGTGGCGGGGGCCTTATGAATACGCAGTATTTT,CASAGGGGLMNTQYF,.,.,TRBV14,TRBJ2-3
TGTGCCACCAGCAGAGACCGGGAAGGGGTTAATGAAAAACTGTTTTTT,CATSRDREGVNEKLFF,.,.,TRBV15,TRBJ1-4
TGTGCCACCCACCCGGGACTAGGATTGTATACGCAGTATTTT,CATHPGLGLYTQYF,.,TRBD2,TRBV27,TRBJ2-3
TGTGCCAGCACTCTCGGGACTAGCGGGTACAATGAGCAGTTCTTC,CASTLGTSGYNEQFF,.,TRBD2,TRBV27,TRBJ2-1
TGTGCCAGCAGCTTTACAGGGGGCCGATCGCGGGAGCTGTTTTTT,CASSFTGGRSRELFF,.,.,TRBV12-1,TRBJ2-2
TGCAGTCTAGCGGGAGGCAACAATGAGCAGTTCTTC,CSLAGGNNEQFF,.,TRBD2,TRBV20-1,TRBJ2-1
TGTGCCAGCAGTTCTACTAGCGGGAGTATCTACGAGCAGTACTTC,CASSSTSGSIYEQYF,.,TRBD2,TRBV2,TRBJ2-7
TGTGCCAGCAGCTCTGGACTAGCGGATTCCTACGAGCAGTACTTC,CASSSGLADSYEQYF,.,TRBD2,TRBV4-2,TRBJ2-7
TGTGCCAGCAGCCAATTACCAGCGGGAGGGTACGAGCAGTACTTC,CASSQLPAGGYEQYF,.,TRBD2,TRBV4-2,TRBJ2-7
TGCGCCAGCAGCCAAGGGGTCCTCAAGGGCGATGAGCAGTTCTTC,CASSQGVLKGDEQFF,.,.,TRBV4-3,TRBJ2-1
TGCGCCAGCAGCCAAATGGCGGGAGCCAAAAACATTCAGTACTTC,CASSQMAGAKNIQYF,.,.,TRBV4-1,TRBJ2-4
TGTGCCTGGAGTGTAGCCAGATGGGAGACCCAGTACTTC,CAWSVARWETQYF,.,.,TRBV30,TRBJ2-5
TGTGCCAGCAGCGTAGCCGGGACTACTACCGGGGAGCTGTTTTTT,CASSVAGTTTGELFF,.,TRBD2,TRBV9,TRBJ2-2
TGTGCCAGTACCCTTTACACTGAAGCTTTCTTT,CASTLYTEAFF,.,.,TRBV19,TRBJ1-1
TGTGCCAGCATGGGTAGCAGTTACGAGCAGTACTTC,CASMGSSYEQYF,.,.,TRBV2,TRBJ2-7
TGTGCCATCAGTGAGGCGGGAGTTACAGATACGCAGTATTTT,CAISEAGVTDTQYF,.,TRBD2,TRBV10-3,TRBJ2-3
TGTGCCAGCAGCTACGTCGGGCGAAGCTCCTACGAGCAGTACTTC,CASSYVGRSSYEQYF,.,.,TRBV7-9,TRBJ2-7
TGCAGCGTTGGACTAGCGGGGGTGTCCGGGGAGCTGTTTTTT,CSVGLAGVSGELFF,.,TRBD2,TRBV29-1,TRBJ2-2
TGTGCCAGCAGCCACCCCAGGGGACAGGGAAGCTCTGGAAACACCATATATTTT,CASSHPRGQGSSGNTIYF,.,TRBD1,TRBV9,TRBJ1-3